The present T cell receptor (beta chain) was sequenced within a study of cytomegalovirus exposure and HLA in healthy donors. The study, taken as a whole, reports: Many donors carried some public TCRs, although rarity characterized most TCR sequences.

The CDR3 covers 14 residues. Germline V gene data show CDR1 as SEHNR and CDR2 as FQNEAQ (reference sequence). V was trimmed by 4 bases and J by 5 bases, leaving 13 bases between them. In the case of this clone: Its antigen remains unknown.

PCR amplification relied on 60 Vbeta primers (plus 13 Jbeta primers). This table comes from immunoSEQ multiplex PCR, and its TCRdb copy is limited to in-frame clones, with some not included. The table lists under 250,000 clones, around 80% of them singletons. Sequencing was performed on PBMCs. The rearrangement joins TRBV7-9 to TRBJ2-3; D is possibly TRBD2 (5 bases). The receptor was derived from a man in his forties or fifties in good health and CMV-seropositive. The CDR3 DNA is TGTGCCAGCAGCTCCCAGGACTTTCAAGATACGCAGTATTTT. Its translation is CASSSQDFQDTQYF.